This T cell receptor (beta chain) was found in a study of cytomegalovirus exposure and HLA in healthy donors. Amplification used 60 Vbeta primers and 13 Jbeta primers. Here immunoSEQ multiplex PCR was the method, and the copy in TCRdb shows in-frame clones only, minus some. The specimen's table records some 110,000 clones. At the time of sampling, donors were nominally healthy, though unrecorded immune exposures were likely. Study conclusions and caveats: Common viral pathogens (according to a later analysis) appeared linked to several of the most significant clusters.

Concerning this clone itself: Its target is unknown.

Sample: PBMCs. The sequence was obtained from a man aged 35 to 55 in good health and CMV-seropositive.

CDR3: CASLAGITGELFF. CDR3 DNA sequence: TGTGCCAGTCTAGCGGGAATTACCGGGGAGCTGTTTTTT. The chain uses TRBV28 and TRBJ2-2; TRBD2 aligns across 9 bases. V lost 9 bases, J lost 5 bases, and 4 bases stayed unmatched. In germline, CDR1 is MDHEN, CDR2 SYDVKM. This CDR3 contains 13 residues.